This T cell receptor beta chain was profiled in a study of T cell responses to AZD1222 COVID-19 vaccine. Study-level information: Second doses were pooled across both intervals (about 4 or about 12 weeks).

Here immunoSEQ multiplex PCR was the method, and the copy in TCRdb shows in-frame clones only, minus some. The sample consists of about 130,000 clones, around 89% of them appearing once. Points on this clone: What it binds is not known.

Germline CDR1 is MNHEY and CDR2 is SVGEGT. Between the trimmed V and J ends, which lost 3 bases and 3 bases, there was a span of 3 bases. The CDR3 consists of 11 residues. Study-wide results and limits: A reported finding is that nearly half of spike-specific TCRs target unmutated variant regions. White British donors predominated, females outnumbered males, and clonal diversity was possibly underestimated.

The J gene is TRBJ2-7, the V gene TRBV6-2 or TRBV6-3; unclear D gene. This TCR came from an adult in good health. This material consisted of peripheral blood, taken on day 0 of AZD1222 vaccination. CDR3: CASSYFYEQYF. CDR3 sequence (DNA): TGTGCCAGCAGTTATTTCTACGAGCAGTACTTC.